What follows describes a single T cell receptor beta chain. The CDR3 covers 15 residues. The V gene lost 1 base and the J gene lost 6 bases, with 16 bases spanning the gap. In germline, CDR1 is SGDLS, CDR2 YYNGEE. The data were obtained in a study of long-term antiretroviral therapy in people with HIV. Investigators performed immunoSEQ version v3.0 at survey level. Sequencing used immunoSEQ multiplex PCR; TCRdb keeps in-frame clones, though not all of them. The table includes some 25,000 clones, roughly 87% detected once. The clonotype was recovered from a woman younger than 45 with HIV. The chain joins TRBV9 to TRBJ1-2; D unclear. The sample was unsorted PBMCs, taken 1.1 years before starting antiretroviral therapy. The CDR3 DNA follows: TGTGCCAGCAGCGTACGGGAGCTTCCCGGGGATGGCTACACCTTC. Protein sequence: CASSVRELPGDGYTF.